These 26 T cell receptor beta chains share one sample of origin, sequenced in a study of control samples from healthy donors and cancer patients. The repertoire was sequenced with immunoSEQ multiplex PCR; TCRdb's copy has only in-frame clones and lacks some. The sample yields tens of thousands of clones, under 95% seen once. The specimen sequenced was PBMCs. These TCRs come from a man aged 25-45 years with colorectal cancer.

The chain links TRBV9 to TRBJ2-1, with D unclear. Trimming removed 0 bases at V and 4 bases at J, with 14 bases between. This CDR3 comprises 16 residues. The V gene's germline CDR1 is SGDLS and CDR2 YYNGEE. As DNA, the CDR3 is TGTGCCAGCAGCGTAGGAGAAGGTCTATCTTACAATGAGCAGTTCTTC. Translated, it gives CASSVGEGLSYNEQFF.

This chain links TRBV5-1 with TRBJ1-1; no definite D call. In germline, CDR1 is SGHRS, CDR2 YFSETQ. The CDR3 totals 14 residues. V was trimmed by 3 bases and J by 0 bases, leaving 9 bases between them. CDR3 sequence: CASSWDTLNTEAFF. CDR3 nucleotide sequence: TGCGCCAGCAGCTGGGATACTCTGAACACTGAAGCTTTCTTT.

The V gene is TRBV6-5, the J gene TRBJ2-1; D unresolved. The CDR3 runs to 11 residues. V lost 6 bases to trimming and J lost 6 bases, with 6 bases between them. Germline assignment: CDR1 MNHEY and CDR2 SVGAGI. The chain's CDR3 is CASSLFNEQFF. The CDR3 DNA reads TGTGCCAGCAGCCTTTTCAATGAGCAGTTCTTC.

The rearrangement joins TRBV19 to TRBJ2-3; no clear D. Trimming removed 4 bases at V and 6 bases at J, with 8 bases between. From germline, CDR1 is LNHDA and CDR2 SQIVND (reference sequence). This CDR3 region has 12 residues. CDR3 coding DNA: TGTGCCAGTAGTAGTGTTTCTGATACGCAGTATTTT. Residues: CASSSVSDTQYF.

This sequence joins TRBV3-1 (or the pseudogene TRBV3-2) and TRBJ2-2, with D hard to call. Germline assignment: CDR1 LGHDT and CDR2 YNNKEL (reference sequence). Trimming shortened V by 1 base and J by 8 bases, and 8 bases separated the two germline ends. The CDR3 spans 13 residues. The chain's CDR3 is CASSQVEPGELFF. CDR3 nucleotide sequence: TGTGCCAGCAGCCAAGTTGAGCCGGGGGAGCTGTTTTTT.

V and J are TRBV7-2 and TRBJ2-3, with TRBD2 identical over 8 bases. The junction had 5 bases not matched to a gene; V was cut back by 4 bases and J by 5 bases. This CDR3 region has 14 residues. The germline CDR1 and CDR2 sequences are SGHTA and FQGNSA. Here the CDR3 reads CASSSLGREDTQYF. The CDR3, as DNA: TGTGCCAGCAGCTCCCTCGGGAGGGAAGATACGCAGTATTTT.

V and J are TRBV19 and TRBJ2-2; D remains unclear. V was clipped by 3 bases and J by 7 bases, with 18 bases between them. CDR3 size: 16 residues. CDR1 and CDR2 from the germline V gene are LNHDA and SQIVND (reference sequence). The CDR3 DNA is TGTGCCAGTAGTATCAGTATGATTGCCCTGAACGGGGAGCTGTTTTTT. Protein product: CASSISMIALNGELFF.

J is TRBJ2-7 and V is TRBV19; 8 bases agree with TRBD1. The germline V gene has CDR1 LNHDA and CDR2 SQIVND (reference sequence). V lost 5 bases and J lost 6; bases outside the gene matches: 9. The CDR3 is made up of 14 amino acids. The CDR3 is CASSPVQGAGEQYF. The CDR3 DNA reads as TGTGCCAGTAGTCCCGTCCAGGGGGCAGGCGAGCAGTACTTC.

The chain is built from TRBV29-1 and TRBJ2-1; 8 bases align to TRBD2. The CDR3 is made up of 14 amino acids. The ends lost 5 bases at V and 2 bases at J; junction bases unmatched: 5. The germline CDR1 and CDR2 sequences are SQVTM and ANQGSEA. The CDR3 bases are TGCAGCGTTATAGCGGGGAGAACCTACAATGAGCAGTTCTTC. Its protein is CSVIAGRTYNEQFF.

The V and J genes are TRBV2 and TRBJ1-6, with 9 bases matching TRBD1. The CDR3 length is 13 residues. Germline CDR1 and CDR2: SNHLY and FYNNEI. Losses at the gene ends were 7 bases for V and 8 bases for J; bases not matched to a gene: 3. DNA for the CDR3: TGTGCCAGCATGGGACAGGGATATTCACCCCTCCACTTT. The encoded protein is CASMGQGYSPLHF.

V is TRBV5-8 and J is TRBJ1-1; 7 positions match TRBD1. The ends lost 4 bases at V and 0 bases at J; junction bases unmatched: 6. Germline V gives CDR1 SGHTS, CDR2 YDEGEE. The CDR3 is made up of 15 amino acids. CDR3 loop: CASSKGQHLNTEAFF. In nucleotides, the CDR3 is TGTGCCAGCAGCAAGGGACAGCATTTGAACACTGAAGCTTTCTTT.

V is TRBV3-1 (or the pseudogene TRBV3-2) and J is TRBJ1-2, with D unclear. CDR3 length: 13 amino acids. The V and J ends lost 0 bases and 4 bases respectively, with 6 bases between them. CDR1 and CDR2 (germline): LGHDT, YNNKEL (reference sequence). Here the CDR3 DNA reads TGTGCCAGCAGCCAAGAACAGAGCTATGGCTACACCTTC. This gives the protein CASSQEQSYGYTF.

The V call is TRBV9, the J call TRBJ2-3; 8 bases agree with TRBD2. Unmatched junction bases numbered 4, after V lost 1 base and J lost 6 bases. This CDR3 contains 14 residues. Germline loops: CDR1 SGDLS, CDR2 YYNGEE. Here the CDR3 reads CASSVRTSPDTQYF. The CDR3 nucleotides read TGTGCCAGCAGCGTAAGGACTAGCCCCGATACGCAGTATTTT.

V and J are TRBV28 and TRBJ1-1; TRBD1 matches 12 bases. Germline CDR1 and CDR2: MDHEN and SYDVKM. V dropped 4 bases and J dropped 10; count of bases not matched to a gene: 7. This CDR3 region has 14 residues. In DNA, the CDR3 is TGTGCCAGCAGTTCCGGGGACAGGGGGCGCGCAGCTTTCTTT. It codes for CASSSGDRGRAAFF.

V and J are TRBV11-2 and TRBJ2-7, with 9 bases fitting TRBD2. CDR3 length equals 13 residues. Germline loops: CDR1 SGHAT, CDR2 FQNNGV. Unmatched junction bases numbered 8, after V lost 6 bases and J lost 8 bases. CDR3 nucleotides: TGTGCCAGCAGTTCACCGGGACTAGCCCAGCAGTACGTC. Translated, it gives CASSSPGLAQQYV.

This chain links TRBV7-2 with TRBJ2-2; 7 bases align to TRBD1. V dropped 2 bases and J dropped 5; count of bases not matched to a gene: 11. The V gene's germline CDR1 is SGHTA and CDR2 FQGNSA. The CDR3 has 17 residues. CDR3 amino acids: CASSLRPTGFGTGELFF. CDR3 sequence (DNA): TGTGCCAGCAGCTTAAGACCGACAGGGTTTGGGACCGGGGAGCTGTTTTTT.

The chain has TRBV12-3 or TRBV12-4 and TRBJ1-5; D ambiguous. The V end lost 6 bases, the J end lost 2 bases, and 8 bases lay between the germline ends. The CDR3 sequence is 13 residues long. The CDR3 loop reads CASRYGGNQPQHF. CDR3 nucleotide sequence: TGTGCCAGCAGATACGGAGGCAATCAGCCCCAGCATTTT.

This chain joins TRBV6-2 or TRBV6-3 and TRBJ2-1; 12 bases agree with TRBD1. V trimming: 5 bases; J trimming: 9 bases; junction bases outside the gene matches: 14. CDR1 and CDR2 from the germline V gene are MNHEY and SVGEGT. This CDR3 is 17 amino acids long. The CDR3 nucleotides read TGTGCCAGCAGTCTCCGGGACAGGGGGCAATTGAACGCTGAGCAGTTCTTC. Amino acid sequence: CASSLRDRGQLNAEQFF.

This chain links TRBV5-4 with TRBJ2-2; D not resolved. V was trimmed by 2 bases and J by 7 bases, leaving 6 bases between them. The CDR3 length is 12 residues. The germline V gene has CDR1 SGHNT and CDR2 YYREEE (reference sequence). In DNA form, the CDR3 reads TGTGCCAGCAGCTTTGGATTCGGGGAGCTGTTTTTT. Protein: CASSFGFGELFF.

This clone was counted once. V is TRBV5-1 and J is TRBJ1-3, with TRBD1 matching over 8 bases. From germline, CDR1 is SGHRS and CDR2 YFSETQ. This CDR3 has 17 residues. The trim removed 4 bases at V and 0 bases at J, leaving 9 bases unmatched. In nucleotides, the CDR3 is TGCGCCAGCAGCCCTCCGGGACAGGATAGCTCTGGAAACACCATATATTTT. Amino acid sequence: CASSPPGQDSSGNTIYF.

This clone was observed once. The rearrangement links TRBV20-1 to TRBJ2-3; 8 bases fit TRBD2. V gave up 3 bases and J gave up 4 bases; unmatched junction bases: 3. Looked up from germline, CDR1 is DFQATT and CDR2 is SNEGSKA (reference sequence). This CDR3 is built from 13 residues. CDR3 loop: CSASPGGADTQYF. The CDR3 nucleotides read TGCAGTGCTAGTCCGGGGGGGGCAGATACGCAGTATTTT.

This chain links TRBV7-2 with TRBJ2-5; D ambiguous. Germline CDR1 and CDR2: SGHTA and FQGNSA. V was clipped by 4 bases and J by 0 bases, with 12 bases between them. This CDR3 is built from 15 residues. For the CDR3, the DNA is TGTGCCAGCAGCTGGACCCTTGGGGACCAAGAGACCCAGTACTTC. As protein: CASSWTLGDQETQYF.

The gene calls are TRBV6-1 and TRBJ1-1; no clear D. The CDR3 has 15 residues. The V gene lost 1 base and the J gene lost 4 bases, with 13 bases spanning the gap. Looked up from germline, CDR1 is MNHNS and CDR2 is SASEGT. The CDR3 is CASSEGEEAGTEAFF. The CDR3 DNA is TGTGCCAGCAGTGAAGGGGAAGAAGCGGGCACTGAAGCTTTCTTT.

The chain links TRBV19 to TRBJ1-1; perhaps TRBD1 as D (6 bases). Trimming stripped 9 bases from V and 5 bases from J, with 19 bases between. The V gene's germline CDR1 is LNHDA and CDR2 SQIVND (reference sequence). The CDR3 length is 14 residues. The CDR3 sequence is CASRHDRYGTEAFF. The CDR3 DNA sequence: TGTGCCAGCCGTCATGACAGGTACGGGACTGAAGCTTTCTTT. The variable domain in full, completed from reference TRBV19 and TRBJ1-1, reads DGGITQSPKYLFRKEGQNVTLSCEQNLNHDAMYWYRQDPGQGLRLIYYSQIVNDFQKGDIAEGYSVSREKKESFPLTVTSAQKNPTAFYLCASRHDRYGTEAFFGQGTRLTVV.

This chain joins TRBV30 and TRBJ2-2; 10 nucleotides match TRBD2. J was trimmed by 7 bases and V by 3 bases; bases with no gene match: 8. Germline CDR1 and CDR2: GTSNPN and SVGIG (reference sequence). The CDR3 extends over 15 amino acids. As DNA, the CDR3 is TGTGCCTGGAGAGAGAGCGGGGGGGATCACGGGGAGCTGTTTTTT. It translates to CAWRESGGDHGELFF.

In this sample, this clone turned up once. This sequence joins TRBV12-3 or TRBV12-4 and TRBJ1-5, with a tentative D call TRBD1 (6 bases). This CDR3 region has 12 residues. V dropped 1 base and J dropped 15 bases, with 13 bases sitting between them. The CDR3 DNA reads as TGTGCCAGCAGTTTAGGTAGGGGGAGCAGGCATTTT. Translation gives CASSLGRGSRHF.